This TCR beta chain was captured by sequencing in a study of T cells after yellow fever vaccination (dated by TCRdb to the late 2010s). Some background on the complete study: The SMART-Seq v4 Ultra Low Input RNA kit was used to prepare libraries from fractions with low cell numbers. Bulk TCR alpha and beta repertoires were sequenced longitudinally to track T-cell clones before and after primary and booster YFV17D yellow fever vaccination. The cohort comprised two healthy male donors, one aged 18 to 29 and one aged 30 to 39 years. Blood was collected at multiple timepoints before and after primary and secondary immunization, and bulk PBMC replicates and cell subsets were isolated. On the study overall, not on this receptor specifically: A small share of clonotypes was detected in both CD4 and CD8 compartments, with the overlap likely arising from convergent recombination. After the booster, most of the clones that had expanded following primary vaccination were detected again (around 97% of CD4 and 80% to 90% of CD8), which suggests that memory was broadly maintained. Only two donors were included in the study, so the extent to which the findings can be generalized is limited. Compared with the primary T-cell response, the secondary T-cell response was faster but weaker, reaching its peak on day 5 rather than on day 15. FACS-sorted repertoires could contain abundant contaminating clonotypes from the bulk population, so computational filtering was required.

This clonotype has more than one count but fewer than ten. The antigen it recognizes is unknown. No much larger clonotype is one base removed from it; base qualities were not supplied. Relative to germline, V is 2 bases shorter and J is 4 bases shorter, with 12 bases between their ends. Inclusive of the bounding cysteine and phenylalanine, the CDR3 is 15 residues long. The DNA shown is the 45-base CDR3, in frame from base 1. In the germline V gene (reference sequence), CDR1 corresponds to SEHNR and CDR2 to FQNEAQ. The sample's treatment or condition, from its label and the paper: live attenuated yellow fever vaccine strain. PBMCs were isolated from peripheral blood using a standard Ficoll-Paque protocol. Dynabeads CD4 and CD8 positive selection kits were used to isolate CD4 and CD8 T-cell fractions. TriZol was used to extract RNA from bulk PBMCs, CD4 and CD8 fractions, and dextramer-positive and dextramer-negative fractions.

For sequencing, an Illumina NovaSeq 6000 was employed. TCR cDNA was synthesized by 5'RACE template switching, which introduced a universal primer site and unique molecular identifiers. Priming of cDNA synthesis was performed from both the TCR alpha and TCR beta constant segments. Library amplification used two PCR steps, and the second PCR step added sample barcodes and sequencing adapters. Libraries were sequenced on Illumina HiSeq 2500 (2x100 bp) or NovaSeq (2x150 bp). In the source study's methods: Reads were demultiplexed and collapsed into UMI consensus sequences with MIGEC, and V(D)J alignment was performed with MiXCR. Using edgeR on replicate PBMC samples, clonotypes were called vaccine-responding if FDR was below 0.01 and the log2 fold change was above 5 up to day 15. CD4 or CD8 identity was assigned to each bulk clonotype according to whether the clonotype was present at higher abundance in the sequenced CD4 repertoire or the sequenced CD8 repertoire. TCRdb itself trimmed the public reads at Q25 with fastp, ran MiXCR and retained productive beta chains. Each CDR3 protein appears once, grouped with its most common genes and DNA. TCRdb, not the authors, supplied the V and J calls. The sample contains about 170,000 distinct CDR3 sequences, around 10% of them found a single time. 36% of the sample rests with the top ten.

The sequenced sample was CD8+ T cells sorted from PBMCs, obtained 15 days after the yellow fever booster vaccination. The TCR originated in a man younger than 30 who received the YFV17D yellow fever vaccine. The chain joins TRBV7-9 to TRBJ1-3; TRBD1 could be the D gene, as 5 bases match. The nucleotide sequence is given as TGTGCCAGCAGCTTATGGGGGAGGGAAGGAAACACCATATATTTT. Its translation is CASSLWGREGNTIYF.